This T cell receptor (beta chain) appears in the sequencing data of a study of vaccination and CD4 T cells after COVID-19. Study information: Across the group, participants received two doses of either BNT162b2 or mRNA-1273 vaccine. A CEFX pool, an HIV-1 Nef pool, or else no peptide went into the control cultures. General observations from the study: Within the convalescent patients, a median about 89% of the SARS-CoV-2-reactive clones were ones that appeared only post-vaccination.

This CDR3 has 14 amino acids. Trimming removed 2 bases at V and 5 bases at J, with 15 bases between. The V gene's germline CDR1 is GTSNPN and CDR2 SVGIG (reference sequence). Treatment here: approximately 9-day PBMC culture with coronavirus spike peptide pools or control peptides (ViraFEST assay). Alongside around 9.7 IU/ml IL-2 and 10 ug/ml peptide pools, PBMCs were cultured at some 2 million per well. Oncomine TCR Beta short-read sequencing was applied to DNA from cultured CD4+ T cells. TCRdb reprocessed the PCR reads with MiXCR, giving one entry per CDR3 protein. The profile shows roughly 13,000 distinct CDR3 sequences, about 64% of them singletons. A single count supports this clonotype. Its antigen remains unidentified.

The chain is built from TRBV30 and TRBJ1-1; D possibly corresponds to TRBD1 (6 bases). This receptor was taken from a human donor who had recovered from COVID-19. The sequenced sample was CD4+ T cells from blood, cultured in vitro. DNA for the CDR3: TGTGCCTGGAGTCAAGGGGGGGGGCGGACTGAAGCTTTCTTT. This gives the protein CAWSQGGGRTEAFF. Full variable domain (remainder filled in from reference TRBV30 and TRBJ1-1): SQTIHQWPATLVQPVGSPLSLECTVEGTSNPNLYWYRQAAGRGLQLLFYSVGIGQISSEVPQNLSASRPQDRQFILSSKKLLLSDSGFYLCAWSQGGGRTEAFFGQGTRLTVV.